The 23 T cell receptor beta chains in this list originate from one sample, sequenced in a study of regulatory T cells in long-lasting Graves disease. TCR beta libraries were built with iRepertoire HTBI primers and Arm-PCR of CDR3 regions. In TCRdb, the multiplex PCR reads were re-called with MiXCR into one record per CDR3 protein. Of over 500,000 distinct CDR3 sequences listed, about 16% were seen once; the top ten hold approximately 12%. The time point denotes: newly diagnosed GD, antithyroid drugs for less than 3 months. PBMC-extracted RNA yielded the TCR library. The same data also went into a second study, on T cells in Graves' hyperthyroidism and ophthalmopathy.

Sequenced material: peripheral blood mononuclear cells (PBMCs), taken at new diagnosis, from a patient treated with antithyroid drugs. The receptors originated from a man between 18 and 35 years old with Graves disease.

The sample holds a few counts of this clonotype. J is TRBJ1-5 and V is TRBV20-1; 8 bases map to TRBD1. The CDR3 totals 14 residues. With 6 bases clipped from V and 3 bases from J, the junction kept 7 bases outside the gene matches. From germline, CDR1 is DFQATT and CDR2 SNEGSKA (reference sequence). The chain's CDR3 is CSATQGATNQPQHF. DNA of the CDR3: TGCAGTGCCACCCAGGGGGCTACCAATCAGCCCCAGCATTTT.

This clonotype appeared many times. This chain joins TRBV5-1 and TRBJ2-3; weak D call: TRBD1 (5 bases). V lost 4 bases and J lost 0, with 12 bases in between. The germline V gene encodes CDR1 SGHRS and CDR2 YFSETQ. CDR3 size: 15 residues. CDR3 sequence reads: CASSTEGVSTDTQYF. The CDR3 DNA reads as TGCGCCAGCAGCACCGAAGGGGTCAGCACAGATACGCAGTATTTT.

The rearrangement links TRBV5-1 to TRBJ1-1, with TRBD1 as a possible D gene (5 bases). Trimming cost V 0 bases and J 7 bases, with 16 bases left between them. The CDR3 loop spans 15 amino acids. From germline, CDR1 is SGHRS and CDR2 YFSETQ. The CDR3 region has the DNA TGCGCCAGCAGCTTGGGGTCCGGGGACGAGCTTGAAGCTTTCTTT. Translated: CASSLGSGDELEAFF. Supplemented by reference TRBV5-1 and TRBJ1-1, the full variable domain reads KAGVTQTPRYLIKTRGQQVTLSCSPISGHRSVSWYQQTPGQGLQFLFEYFSETQRNKGNFPGRFSGRQFSNSRSEMNVSTLELGDSALYLCASSLGSGDELEAFFGQGTRLTVV.

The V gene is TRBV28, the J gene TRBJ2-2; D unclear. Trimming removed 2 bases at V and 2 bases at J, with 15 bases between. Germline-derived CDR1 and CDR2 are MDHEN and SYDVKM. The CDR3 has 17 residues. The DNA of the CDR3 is TGTGCCAGCAGTTTAAGTGTGTCAGGTAGAAACACCGGGGAGCTGTTTTTT. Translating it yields CASSLSVSGRNTGELFF.

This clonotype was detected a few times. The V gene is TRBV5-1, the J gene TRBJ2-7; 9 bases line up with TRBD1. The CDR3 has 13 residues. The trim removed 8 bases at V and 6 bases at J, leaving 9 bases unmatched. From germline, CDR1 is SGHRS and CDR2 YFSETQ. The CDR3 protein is CARSQGQGGEQYF. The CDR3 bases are TGCGCCAGATCGCAGGGACAGGGCGGCGAGCAGTACTTC.

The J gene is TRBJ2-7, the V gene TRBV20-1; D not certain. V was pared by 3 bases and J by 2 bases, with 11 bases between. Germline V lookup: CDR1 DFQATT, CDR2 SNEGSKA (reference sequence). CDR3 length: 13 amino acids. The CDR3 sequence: CSARPRGTYEQYF. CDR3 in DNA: TGCAGTGCTAGGCCCCGTGGTACCTACGAGCAGTACTTC.

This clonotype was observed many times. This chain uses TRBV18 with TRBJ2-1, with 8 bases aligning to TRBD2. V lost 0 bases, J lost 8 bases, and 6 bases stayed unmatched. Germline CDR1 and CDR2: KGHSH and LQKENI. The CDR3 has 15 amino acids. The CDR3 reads CASSPPLAGTDEQFF. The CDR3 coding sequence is TGTGCCAGCTCACCACCTCTAGCGGGTACCGATGAGCAGTTCTTC.

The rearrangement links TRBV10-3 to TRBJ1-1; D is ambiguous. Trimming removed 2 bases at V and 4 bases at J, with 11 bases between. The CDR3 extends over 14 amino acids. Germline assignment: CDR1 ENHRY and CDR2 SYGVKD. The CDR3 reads CAISEVDEGTEAFF. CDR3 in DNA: TGTGCCATCAGTGAGGTGGACGAGGGCACTGAAGCTTTCTTT.

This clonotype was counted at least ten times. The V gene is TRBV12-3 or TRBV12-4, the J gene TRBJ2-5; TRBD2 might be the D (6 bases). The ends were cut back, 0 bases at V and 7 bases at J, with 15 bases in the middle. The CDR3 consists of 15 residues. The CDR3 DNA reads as TGTGCCAGCAGTTTAGCAGGCGGGGCGGATTGGACCCAGTACTTC. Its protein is CASSLAGGADWTQYF.

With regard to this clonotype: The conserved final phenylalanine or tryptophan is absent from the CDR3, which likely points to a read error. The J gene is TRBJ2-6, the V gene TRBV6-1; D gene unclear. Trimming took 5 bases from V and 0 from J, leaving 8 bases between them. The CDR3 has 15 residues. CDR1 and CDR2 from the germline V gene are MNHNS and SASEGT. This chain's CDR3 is CASSRENSGANVLTL. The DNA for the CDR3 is TGTGCCAGCAGTCGAGAAAACTCTGGGGCCAACGTCCTGACTCTC.

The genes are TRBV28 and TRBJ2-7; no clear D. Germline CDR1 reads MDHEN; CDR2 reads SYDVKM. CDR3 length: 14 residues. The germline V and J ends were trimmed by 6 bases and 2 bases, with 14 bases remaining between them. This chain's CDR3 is CASRVTGSTYEQYF. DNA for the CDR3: TGTGCCAGCAGGGTTACCGGGTCCACCTACGAGCAGTACTTC.

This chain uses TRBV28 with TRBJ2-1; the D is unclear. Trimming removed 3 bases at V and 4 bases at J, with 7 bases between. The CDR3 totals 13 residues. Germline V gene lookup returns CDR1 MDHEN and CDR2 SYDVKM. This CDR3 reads CASSFRNYNEQFF. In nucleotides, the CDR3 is TGTGCCAGCAGTTTCAGGAATTACAATGAGCAGTTCTTC.

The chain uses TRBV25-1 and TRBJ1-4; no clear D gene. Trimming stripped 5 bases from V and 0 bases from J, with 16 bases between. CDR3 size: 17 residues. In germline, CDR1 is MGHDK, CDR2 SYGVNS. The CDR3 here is CASSTPRTTATNEKLFF. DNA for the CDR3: TGTGCCAGCAGTACGCCACGGACCACAGCAACTAATGAAAAACTGTTTTTT. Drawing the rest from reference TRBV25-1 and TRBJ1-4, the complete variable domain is EADIYQTPRYLVIGTGKKITLECSQTMGHDKMYWYQQDPGMELHLIHYSYGVNSTEKGDLSSESTVSRIRTEHFPLTLESARPSHTSQYLCASSTPRTTATNEKLFFGSGTQLSVL.

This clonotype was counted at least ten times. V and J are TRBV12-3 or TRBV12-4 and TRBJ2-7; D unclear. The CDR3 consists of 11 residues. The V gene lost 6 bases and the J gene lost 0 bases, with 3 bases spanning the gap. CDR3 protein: CASRGSYEQYF. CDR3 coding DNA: TGTGCCAGCAGGGGCTCCTACGAGCAGTACTTC.

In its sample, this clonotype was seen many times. The CDR3 DNA reads as TGTGCCAGCAGTGAAGGGACAGGAGTCGGCAATGAGCAGTTCTTC. Translation: CASSEGTGVGNEQFF. The rearrangement joins TRBV6-1 to TRBJ2-1; 7 nucleotides match TRBD1. After removal of 1 base from V and 6 bases from J, the junction contained 6 bases not matched to a gene. Germline V gene lookup returns CDR1 MNHNS and CDR2 SASEGT. CDR3 length: 15 residues.

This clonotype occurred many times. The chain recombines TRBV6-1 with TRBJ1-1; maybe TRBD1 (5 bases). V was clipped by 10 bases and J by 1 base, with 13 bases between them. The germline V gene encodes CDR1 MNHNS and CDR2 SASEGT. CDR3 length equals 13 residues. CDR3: CATSTGRNTEAFF. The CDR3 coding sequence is TGTGCCACCTCAACAGGACGGAACACTGAAGCTTTCTTT.

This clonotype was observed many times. CDR3 residues: CASSPQQFLRDNEQFF. The CDR3 coding sequence is TGTGCCAGCTCACCACAGCAGTTCCTTCGGGACAATGAGCAGTTCTTC. This sequence joins TRBV18 and TRBJ2-1; D uncertain. The CDR3 contains 16 residues. Germline lookup yields CDR1 KGHSH and CDR2 LQKENI. V was cut by 1 base and J by 5 bases, with 15 bases left in between.

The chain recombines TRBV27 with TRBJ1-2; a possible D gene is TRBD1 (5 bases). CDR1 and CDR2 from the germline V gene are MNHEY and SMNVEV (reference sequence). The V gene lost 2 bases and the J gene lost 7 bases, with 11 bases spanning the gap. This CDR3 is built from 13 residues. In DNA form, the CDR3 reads TGTGCCAGCAGTTTAGGGGGGGGATTTGGCTACACCTTC. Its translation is CASSLGGGFGYTF.

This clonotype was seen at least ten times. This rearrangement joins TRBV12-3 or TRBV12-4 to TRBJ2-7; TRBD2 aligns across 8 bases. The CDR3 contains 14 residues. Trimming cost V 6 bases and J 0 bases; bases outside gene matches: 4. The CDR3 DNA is TGTGCCAGCAGCTCCGGGACTAGCTCCTACGAGCAGTACTTC. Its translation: CASSSGTSSYEQYF.

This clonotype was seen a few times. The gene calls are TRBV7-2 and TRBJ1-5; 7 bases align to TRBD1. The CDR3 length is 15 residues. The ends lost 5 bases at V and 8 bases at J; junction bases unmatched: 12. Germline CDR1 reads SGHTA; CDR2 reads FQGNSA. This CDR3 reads CASSPRRIQGKPQHF. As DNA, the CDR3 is TGTGCCAGCAGCCCGAGGAGAATACAGGGGAAGCCCCAGCATTTT.

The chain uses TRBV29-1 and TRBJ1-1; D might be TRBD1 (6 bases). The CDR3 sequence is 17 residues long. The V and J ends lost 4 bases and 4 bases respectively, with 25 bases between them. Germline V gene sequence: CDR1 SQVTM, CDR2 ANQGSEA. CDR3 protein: CSVVVSFWGAGATEAFF. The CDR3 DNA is TGCAGCGTTGTTGTTTCCTTTTGGGGGGCGGGGGCCACTGAAGCTTTCTTT.

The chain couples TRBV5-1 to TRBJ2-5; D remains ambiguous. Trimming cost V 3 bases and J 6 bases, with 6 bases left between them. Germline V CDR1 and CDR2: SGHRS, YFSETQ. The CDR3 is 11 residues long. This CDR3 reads CASSSEKTQYF. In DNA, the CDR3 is TGCGCCAGCAGCTCGGAGAAGACCCAGTACTTC.

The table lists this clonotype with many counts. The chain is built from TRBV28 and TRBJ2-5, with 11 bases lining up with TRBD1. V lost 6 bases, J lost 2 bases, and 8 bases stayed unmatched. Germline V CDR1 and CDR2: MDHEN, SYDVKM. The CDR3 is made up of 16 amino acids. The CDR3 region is CASRPPRDRGQETQYF. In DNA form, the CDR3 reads TGTGCCAGCAGGCCTCCCCGGGACAGGGGGCAAGAGACCCAGTACTTC.